This T cell receptor (beta chain) was captured in a study of quantifying T cell responses using KT2 cells. Study as a whole: TCR alpha and beta constant-region primers primed reverse transcription of RNA. Whole-study findings and limits: KT2 sequences were detected down to about one KT2 cell per 100,000 PBMC. Counts of KT2 alpha and beta sequences rose linearly with the number of KT2 cells added.

Each cDNA got a UMI-containing oligo ligated at its 3' end. First-round PCR used around 4 cycles and beta primers RC1.1 and RC1.2 covering TRBC1 and TRBC2. MiXCR was run by TCRdb on the UMI-ligation and nested PCR reads, yielding one entry per CDR3 protein. The repertoire consists of about 33,000 distinct CDR3 sequences, with about 9.4% occurring once and the leading ten covering roughly 9.7%. In germline, CDR1 is DFQATT, CDR2 SNEGSKA (reference sequence). This CDR3 is built from 16 residues. Losses at the gene ends were 3 bases for V and 4 bases for J; bases not matched to a gene: 9. KT2 cells were mixed with fixed PBMC numbers at varying ratios. There are a few counts of this clonotype. The target antigen is unknown.

The V gene is TRBV20-1, the J gene TRBJ2-1; 10 bases agree with TRBD2. Sequenced input: PBMCs spiked with cells of the T cell clone KT2. The origin of this receptor is a human donor. CDR3 coding DNA: TGCAGTGCTAGTGGAGTCGGGACTAGCGTATACAATGAGCAGTTCTTC. It is translated as CSASGVGTSVYNEQFF.